Included here is one TCR beta chain sequence, with context. There are a few counts of this clone. What antigen it recognizes has not been identified. Base quality data are lacking; no much larger clone is found one base away. This sample also contains other DNA sequences that code for the same CDR3. The record originates from a study of cytomegalovirus exposure and HLA in healthy donors (dated by TCRdb to 2017 to 2019). Background on the whole study: An earlier analysis of some 600 of the donors reported under 300 Gb of sequence data and around 110 million unique TCR beta sequences obtained from around 170 million T cells. An early release covering 500 to 750 HLA-typed donors comprised roughly 300 gigabases of sequencing data and 85 million or so unique TCR sequences. Of the roughly 400 genotyped donors, over 65% fell in the genetic ancestry cluster associated with self-reported Caucasian donors. The study aimed to test whether cataloging public T cell receptors could reveal signatures of past pathogen exposure. The study used immunosequencing to profile the T cell repertoires of more than 650 subjects and linked those repertoires to cytomegalovirus serostatus. A separate validation cohort of 100 to 150 different subjects was used in addition to the roughly 640-subject first cohort. To predict cytomegalovirus infection status, the study combined high-throughput TCR immunosequencing, statistical association of individual TCRs with disease status, and machine learning. A later analysis re-examined previously published TCR beta repertoires from several hundred donors and added high-resolution HLA genotyping to investigate patterns of TCR occurrence. Rather than drawing on any new phenotypic data, the later analysis identified candidate immune exposures from TCR beta sequences and the way those sequences occurred across donors. In an earlier analysis of 550 to 700 of the donors, high-throughput TCR beta sequencing was used to judge whether each TCR beta V gene segment behaved as functional or pseudogenic. Donor age, sex, ethnicity and CMV serostatus were collected together with the repertoire data. Genome-wide SNP genotypes for about 55% of the roughly 670 donors were used in a later genetic analysis, which treated that subset as a discovery cohort. Every repertoire in the discovery cohort had been generated on one and the same sequencing platform. HLA typing included class I and class II loci at four-digit resolution. Typing coverage varied by locus: roughly 620-640 donors for A, B, C, DRB1 and DQB1; more than 500 for DQA1; more than 600 for DPA1; approximately 450 for DPB1. Because of strong linkage in the cohort, roughly 5 DR-DQ haplotypes were treated as single units for association and clustering. Among 398 genotyped donors of the cohort, an average of 235,054 unique TCR beta nucleotide sequences were sequenced per donor, about a sixth of them non-productive.

V loses 2 bases at its end and J loses 7 bases; junction bases beyond the gene matches: 1. Sequences MRHNA (CDR1) and SNTAGT (CDR2) are obtained from the germline V gene. From the cysteine up to the phenylalanine, the CDR3 has a length of 15 residues. The kept DNA is CDR3 alone, 45 bases in frame from the first base. Libraries were built with the immunoSEQ multiplex PCR assay. A mixture of 60 forward primers for TCR Vbeta segments and 13 reverse primers for TCR Jbeta segments was used in the multiplex PCR. The CDR3 region of rearranged TCR beta genes was amplified from genomic DNA by a multiplex PCR assay. On the Illumina HiSeq System, the amplified TCR beta libraries were sequenced as 87-base-pair reads. As for the authors' bioinformatics: A later analysis tallied 75 million to 85 million unique TCR beta chains across the 640 or so repertoires, and some 12 million of those chains were shared by two or more donors. Raw reads were error-corrected and collapsed into unique sequences by a nearest-neighbor algorithm in which closely related sequences were merged to remove PCR and sequencing errors. To assign V, D and J gene segments, CDR3 sequences were aligned to IMGT reference sequences. For a sequence to be retained, a match of at least six nucleotides to both a V gene segment and a J gene segment was required. Rearrangements were called productive when the CDR3 lacked stop codons and stayed in frame with V and J; all others were non-productive. Following IMGT convention, CDR3 was defined as the stretch from the second conserved V-encoded cysteine up to the conserved J-encoded phenylalanine. Sequences without an unambiguous match to a single V gene segment were excluded from the earlier analysis of approximately 560 of the donors. An earlier analysis of approximately 590 of the donors called V segments functional above 56.7% productive rearrangements and segregating when the between-donor standard deviation exceeded 5%. A statistical classification framework was developed to diagnose cytomegalovirus status using the catalog of TCR beta chain sequences. In a later analysis, V and J genes were assigned by comparing TCR nucleotide sequences against IMGT/GENE-DB human TR gene sequences. The TCRdist pipeline was used in a later analysis to assign CDR3 sequences and most-parsimonious VDJ recombination scenarios. In a later analysis, each TCR beta chain was defined by its CDR3 amino acid sequence together with its V-gene family, and reads lacking a unique V-gene family were excluded. A later analysis removed roughly 590 highly shared, low-generation-probability nucleotide sequences to deal with suspected cross-contamination and a sequencing artifact. In a later analysis, a clonal expansion index for each public chain was calculated from normalized within-repertoire ranks of inferred template counts. Generation probabilities in a later analysis came from a VDJ recombination model fitted to out-of-frame rearrangements, and those results were checked against IGoR. A later analysis scored TCR-TCR, TCR-HLA and TCR-CMV co-occurrence with hypergeometric tests, applying a repertoire-size bias correction to TCR pairs. In a later analysis, false discovery rates were estimated by permuting HLA or CMV assignments 20 times. In a later analysis, co-occurring TCRs were grouped using DBSCAN, and TCRdist sequence similarity was added for clustering within HLA-allele-positive subsets. For co-occurrence clustering, repertoires with fewer than 30,000 or more than 120,000 public chains were excluded, along with five repertoires with anomalous nucleotide sharing. TCRdb obtained this table from immuneACCESS and retained in-frame rearrangements with V and J assigned. These tables miss some clones; where compared with another copy, unresolved V genes account for less than half of the shortfall, and the remainder is unexplained. V and J calls and clone size are copied from that table; D and trimming were computed from the DNA. Recorded for this sample are under 250,000 clones; approximately 80% of them occurred a single time. The leading ten clones occupy roughly 0.7% of the sample.

In total, approximately 690 healthy bone marrow donors made up the cohort. All cohort members were sampled while nominally healthy, although unrecorded immune exposures were likely present. The donor was CMV seronegative and belonged to the group of approximately 320 seronegative cohort members. Every donor gave a peripheral blood sample, and the peripheral blood mononuclear cells from that sample were used for TCR beta sequencing. Genomic DNA was extracted from the blood cell samples with the Qiagen DNeasy Blood Extraction Kit. Results and caveats for the whole study, not just this receptor: When HLA alleles, especially DR and DQ, strongly co-occurred, attributing TCR associations to individual alleles was difficult. In a later analysis, HLA-associated TCR beta chains were found to be more clonally expanded and to have lower generation probabilities than equally common non-associated chains. Around 16 rarely observed V segments, including chromosome 9 orphons, were excluded from the earlier analysis of almost 600 of the donors because counts were too low. According to the authors, the approach could potentially be generalized to other disease states and immunological phenotypes. In this cohort, only TCR beta chains were sequenced, and detectable features were limited by the absence of alpha or paired-chain data. A later analysis found that most CMV-associated TCR beta chains appeared HLA-restricted, with HLA associations seemingly driven largely by CMV exposure. Most TCR sequences were seen in very few donors, while some public TCRs were found in many individuals. The classifier was reported to diagnose cytomegalovirus status with high specificity and sensitivity in both the original and validation cohorts. A further reported finding was that TCR beta sequences accurately predicted the HLA-A and HLA-B alleles for most subjects in the first cohort. Linkage disequilibrium might explain the correlated functional status among segregating V segments, but an unknown experimental factor could not be excluded. An earlier analysis of approximately 530 of the donors showed that most TCR beta V segments appeared in productive rearrangements either about 90% or about 30% of the time, which broadly matched IMGT annotations. According to a later genetic analysis, donors in an Asian-associated ancestry cluster had fewer N-insertions in productive TCRs than the roughly 670-donor mean. Some IMGT-functional V segments, including TRBV6-2 and TRBV6-3, could not be distinguished by the 87-base-pair reads and were therefore excluded. In a later analysis, the rate of TCR association differed among HLA loci, with DRB1 alleles having the most associated TCRs and HLA-C alleles having the fewest. A later analysis associated 15,000 to 20,000 TCR beta sequences with specific HLA alleles at a false discovery rate of 0.05. In a later analysis, several top co-occurrence clusters were reported to appear linked to parvovirus B19, influenza, CMV and Epstein-Barr virus. In the study, approximately 160 TCR beta chains were listed as associated with cytomegalovirus. In a later genetic analysis, a missense DCLRE1C variant was associated with V-gene and J-gene trimming of TCR beta chains, and the association was replicated in an independent cohort. CMV serostatus was the only immune exposure information available for the cohort. In vitro tests confirmed that a few of the cytomegalovirus-associated TCR beta chains recognize cytomegalovirus antigens. Because some donors lacked HLA typing at each locus, the association tests relied only on the typed subset. Roughly uniform sequencing depth across donors was assumed in presence/absence analyses, although this assumption may not hold. A cluster of highly shared sequence variants was judged likely to be a technical artifact of the sequencing pipeline.

The receptor was isolated from a boy aged 2-15 years in good health and CMV-seronegative. Recombination linked TRBV6-4 to TRBJ2-1; TRBD2 matches 14 bases in the middle. Specimen: PBMCs. The CDR3 region reads CASSDRTSGGNEQFF. DNA sequence: TGTGCCAGCAGTGACAGGACTAGCGGGGGGAATGAGCAGTTCTTC.